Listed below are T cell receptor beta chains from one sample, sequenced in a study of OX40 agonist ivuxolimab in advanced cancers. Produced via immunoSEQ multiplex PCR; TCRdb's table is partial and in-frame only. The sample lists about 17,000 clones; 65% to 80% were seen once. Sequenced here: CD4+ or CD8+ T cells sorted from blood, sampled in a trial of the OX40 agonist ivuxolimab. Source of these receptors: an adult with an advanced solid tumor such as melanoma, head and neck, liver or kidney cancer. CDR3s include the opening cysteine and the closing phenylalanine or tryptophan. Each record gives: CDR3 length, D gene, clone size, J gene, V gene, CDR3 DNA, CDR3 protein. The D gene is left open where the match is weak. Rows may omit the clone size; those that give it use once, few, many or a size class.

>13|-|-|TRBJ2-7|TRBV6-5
TGTGCCAGCAGTGAATGGGCCGAATACGAGCAGTACTTC
CASSEWAEYEQYF
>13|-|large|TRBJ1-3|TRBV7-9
TGTGCCAGCAGCCCCCGGACATTGAACACCATATATTTT
CASSPRTLNTIYF
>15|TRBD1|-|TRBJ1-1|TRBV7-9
TGTGCCAGCAGCTCAGCAGACAGGGGGCAATCTGAAGCTTTCTTT
CASSSADRGQSEAFF
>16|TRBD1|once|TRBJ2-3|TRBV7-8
TGTGCCAGCAGCTTAGGTGGTGGACAGGGGACAGATACGCAGTATTTT
CASSLGGGQGTDTQYF
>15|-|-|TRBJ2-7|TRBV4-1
TGCGCCAGCAGCCTGACGCGCGACAGCTCCTACGAGCAGTACTTC
CASSLTRDSSYEQYF
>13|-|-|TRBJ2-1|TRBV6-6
TGTGCCAGCAGCCTAACTTTGCGGAATGAGCAGTTCTTC
CASSLTLRNEQFF
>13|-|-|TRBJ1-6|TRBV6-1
TGTGCCAGCAGTGACAGGGATAATTCACCCCTCCACTTT
CASSDRDNSPLHF
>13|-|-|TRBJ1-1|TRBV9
TGTGCCAGCAGCGGTCTCTTGGGGACTGAAGCTTTCTTT
CASSGLLGTEAFF
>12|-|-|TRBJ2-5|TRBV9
TGTGCCAGCAGAGGGGACGCAGAGACCCAGTACTTC
CASRGDAETQYF
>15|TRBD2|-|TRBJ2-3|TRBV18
TGTGCCAGCTCACCATGGGACTACAGCCCAGATACGCAGTATTTT
CASSPWDYSPDTQYF
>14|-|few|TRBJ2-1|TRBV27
TGTGCCAGCAGTTGGGGCGACTCCTACAATGAGCAGTTCTTC
CASSWGDSYNEQFF
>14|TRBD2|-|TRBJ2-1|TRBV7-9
TGTGCCAGCGCGGGACTAGCGGGTTACAATGAGCAGTTCTTC
CASAGLAGYNEQFF
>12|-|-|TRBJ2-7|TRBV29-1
TGCAGCGCCCGAGGGACGTCCTACGAGCAGTACTTC
CSARGTSYEQYF
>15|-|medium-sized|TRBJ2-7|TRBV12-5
TGTGCTAGTGGTTGGGGCGTACCCAGCTCCTACGAGCAGTACTTC
CASGWGVPSSYEQYF
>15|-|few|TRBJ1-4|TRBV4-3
TGCGCCAGCAGCCAAGATTTACCAACTAATGAAAAACTGTTTTTT
CASSQDLPTNEKLFF
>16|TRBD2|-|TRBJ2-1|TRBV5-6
TGTGCCAGCAGCTTGTCGTTGCGGGAGGGGTACAATGAGCAGTTCTTC
CASSLSLREGYNEQFF
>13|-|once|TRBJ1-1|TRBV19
TGTGCCAGTAGCAGGGGCTTGAACACTGAAGCTTTCTTT
CASSRGLNTEAFF
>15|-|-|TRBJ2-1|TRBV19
TGTGCCAGTAGTACAAGGGGCAGCTCCTACAATGAGCAGTTCTTC
CASSTRGSSYNEQFF
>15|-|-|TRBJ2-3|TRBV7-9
TGTGCCAGCAGCTTTGGTGGGAGCCCCACAGATACGCAGTATTTT
CASSFGGSPTDTQYF
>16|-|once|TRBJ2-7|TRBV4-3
TGCGCCAGCAGCCCATATCTCGGTAAGGAGGCCTACGAGCAGTACTTC
CASSPYLGKEAYEQYF
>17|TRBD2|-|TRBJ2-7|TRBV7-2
TGTGCCAGCAGCTTAGGACCGGGGAGGACTAGCGACTACGAGCAGTACTTC
CASSLGPGRTSDYEQYF
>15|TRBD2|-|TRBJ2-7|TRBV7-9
TGTGCCAGCAGTTTACCGGGACTAGCGGGTTACGAGCAGTACTTC
CASSLPGLAGYEQYF
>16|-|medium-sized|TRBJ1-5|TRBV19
TGTGCCAGTAAGGCAGGAGGACTTTATAGCAATCAGCCCCAGCATTTT
CASKAGGLYSNQPQHF
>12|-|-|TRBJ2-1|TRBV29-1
TGCAGCGTTGAGACCGGGATCAATGAGCAGTTCTTC
CSVETGINEQFF
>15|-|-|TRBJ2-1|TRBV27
TGTGCCAGCAGTTTTCAGGGCCCTGACTACAATGAGCAGTTCTTC
CASSFQGPDYNEQFF
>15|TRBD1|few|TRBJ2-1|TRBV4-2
TGTGCCAGCAGCCCCCGGGACAGGGAGTACAATGAGCAGTTCTTC
CASSPRDREYNEQFF
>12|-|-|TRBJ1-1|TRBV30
TGTGCCTGGATCACAGGTTACACTGAAGCTTTCTTT
CAWITGYTEAFF
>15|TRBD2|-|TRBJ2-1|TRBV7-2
TGTGCCAGCAGCTTACTAGCGGGAGAATTAAATGAGCAGTTCTTC
CASSLLAGELNEQFF
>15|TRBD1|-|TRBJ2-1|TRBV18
TGTGCCAGCTCACCTCGGGCGGACAGGGACAATGAGCAGTTCTTC
CASSPRADRDNEQFF
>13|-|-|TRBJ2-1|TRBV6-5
TGTGCCAGCAGTTACTTGGGGGCCGATGAGCAGTTCTTC
CASSYLGADEQFF
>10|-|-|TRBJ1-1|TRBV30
TGTGCCTGGAGTACGACGGAAGCTTTCTTT
CAWSTTEAFF